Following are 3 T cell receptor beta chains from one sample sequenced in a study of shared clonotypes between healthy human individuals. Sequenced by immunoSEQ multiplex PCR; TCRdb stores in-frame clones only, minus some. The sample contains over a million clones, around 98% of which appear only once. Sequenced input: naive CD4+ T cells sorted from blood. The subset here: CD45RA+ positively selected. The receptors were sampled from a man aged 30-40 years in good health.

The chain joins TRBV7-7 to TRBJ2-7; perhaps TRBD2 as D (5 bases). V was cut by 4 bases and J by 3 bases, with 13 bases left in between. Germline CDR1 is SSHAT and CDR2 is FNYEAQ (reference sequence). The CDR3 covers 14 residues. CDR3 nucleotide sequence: TGTGCCAGCAGCTATAGACTGGGGAGCTACGAGCAGTACTTC. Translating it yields CASSYRLGSYEQYF.

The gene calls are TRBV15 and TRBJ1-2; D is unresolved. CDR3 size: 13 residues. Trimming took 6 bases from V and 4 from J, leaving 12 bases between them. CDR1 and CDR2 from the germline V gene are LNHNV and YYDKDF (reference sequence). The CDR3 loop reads CATRRREGYGYTF. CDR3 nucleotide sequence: TGTGCCACCAGAAGGCGGGAGGGCTATGGCTACACCTTC. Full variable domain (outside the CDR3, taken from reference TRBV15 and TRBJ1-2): DAMVIQNPRYQVTQFGKPVTLSCSQTLNHNVMYWYQQKSSQAPKLLFHYYDKDFNNEADTPDNFQSRRPNTSFCFLDIRSPGLGDTAMYLCATRRREGYGYTFGSGTRLTVV.

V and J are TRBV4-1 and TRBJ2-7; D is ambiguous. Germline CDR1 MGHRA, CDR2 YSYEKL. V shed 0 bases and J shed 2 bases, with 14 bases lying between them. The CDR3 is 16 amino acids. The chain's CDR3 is CASSQDLSQPTYEQYF. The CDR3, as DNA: TGCGCCAGCAGCCAAGATCTATCACAGCCTACCTACGAGCAGTACTTC.